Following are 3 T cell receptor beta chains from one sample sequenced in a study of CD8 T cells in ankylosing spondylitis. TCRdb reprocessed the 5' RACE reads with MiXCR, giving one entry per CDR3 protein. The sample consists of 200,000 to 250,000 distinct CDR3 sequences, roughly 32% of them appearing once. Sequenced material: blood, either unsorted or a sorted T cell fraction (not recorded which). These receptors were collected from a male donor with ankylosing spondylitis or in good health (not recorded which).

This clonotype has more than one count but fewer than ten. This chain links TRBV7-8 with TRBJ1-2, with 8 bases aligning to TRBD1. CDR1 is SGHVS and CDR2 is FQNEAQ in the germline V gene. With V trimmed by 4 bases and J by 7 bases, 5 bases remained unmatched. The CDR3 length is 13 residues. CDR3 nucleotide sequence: TGTGCCAGCAGCTCCTGGACAGGGAGTGGCTACACCTTC. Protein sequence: CASSSWTGSGYTF.

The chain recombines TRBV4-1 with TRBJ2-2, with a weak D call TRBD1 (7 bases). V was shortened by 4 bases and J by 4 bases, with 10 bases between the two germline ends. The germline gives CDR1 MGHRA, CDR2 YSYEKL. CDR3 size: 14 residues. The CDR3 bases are TGCGCCAGCAGCCGACAGGGAGGCACCGGGGAGCTGTTTTTT. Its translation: CASSRQGGTGELFF.

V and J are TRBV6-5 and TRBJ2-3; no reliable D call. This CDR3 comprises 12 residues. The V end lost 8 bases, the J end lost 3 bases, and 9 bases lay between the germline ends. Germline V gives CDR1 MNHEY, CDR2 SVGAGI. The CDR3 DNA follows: TGTGCCAGCGTCGGTGCGACAGATACGCAGTATTTT. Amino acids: CASVGATDTQYF.